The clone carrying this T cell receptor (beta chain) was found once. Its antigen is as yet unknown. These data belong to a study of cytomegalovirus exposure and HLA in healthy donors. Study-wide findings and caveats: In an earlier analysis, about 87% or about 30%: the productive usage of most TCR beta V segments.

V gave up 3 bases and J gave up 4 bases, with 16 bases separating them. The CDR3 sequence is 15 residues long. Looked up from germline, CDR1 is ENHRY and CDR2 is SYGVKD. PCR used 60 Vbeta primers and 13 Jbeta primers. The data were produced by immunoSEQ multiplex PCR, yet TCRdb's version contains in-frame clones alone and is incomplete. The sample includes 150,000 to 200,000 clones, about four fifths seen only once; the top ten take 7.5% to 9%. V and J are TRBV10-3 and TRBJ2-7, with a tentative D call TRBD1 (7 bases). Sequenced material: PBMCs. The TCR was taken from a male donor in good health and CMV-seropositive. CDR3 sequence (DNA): TGTGCCATCAGTGATGTGTCAGGGGGGAGATACGAGCAGTACTTC. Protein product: CAISDVSGGRYEQYF.